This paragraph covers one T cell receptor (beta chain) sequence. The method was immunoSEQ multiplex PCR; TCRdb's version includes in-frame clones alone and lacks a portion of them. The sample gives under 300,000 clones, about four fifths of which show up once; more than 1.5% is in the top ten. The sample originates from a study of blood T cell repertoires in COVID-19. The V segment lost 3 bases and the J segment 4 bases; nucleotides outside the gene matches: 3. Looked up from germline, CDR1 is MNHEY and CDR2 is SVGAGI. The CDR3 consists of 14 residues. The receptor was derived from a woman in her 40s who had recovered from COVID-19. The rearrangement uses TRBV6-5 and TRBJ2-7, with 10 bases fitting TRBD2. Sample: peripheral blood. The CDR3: CASSYTSGAYEQYF. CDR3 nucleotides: TGTGCCAGCAGTTATACTAGCGGGGCTTACGAGCAGTACTTC.